A single sample gave rise to the 14 T cell receptor beta chains below, sequenced in a study of T cells in Graves' hyperthyroidism and ophthalmopathy (dated by TCRdb to the late 2010s). Library preparation was by multiplex PCR. The instrument was an Illumina HiSeq 2000. The TCR beta CDR3 regions were amplified from the RNA transcripts. The TCR CDR3 was subjected to a first round of RT-PCR using the HTBI primer set and the Qiagen OneStep RT-PCR kit. TCRdb ran its own pipeline on the public reads, namely fastp trimming at Q25 and MiXCR clone calling, and kept in-frame beta chains. Rows with one shared CDR3 protein collapse into an entry with the most common genes and DNA. Counted in this sample were fewer than 750,000 distinct CDR3 sequences; roughly 15% of them appeared once. The ten largest clones take up roughly an eighth of the sample. Sequencing input: blood. The origin of the receptors is a woman in her fifties or sixties with Graves' ophthalmopathy.

There are many counts of this clonotype. This rearrangement joins TRBV18 to TRBJ2-1, with 7 bases that match TRBD1. V was clipped by 6 bases and J by 5 bases; unmatched bases: 4. Germline CDR1 is KGHSH and CDR2 is LQKENI. This CDR3 contains 13 residues. For the CDR3, the DNA is TGTGCCAGCTCCGGGGACAGTGACAATGAGCAGTTCTTC. Protein product: CASSGDSDNEQFF.

This clonotype occurred a few times. The gene calls are TRBV29-1 and TRBJ2-2; 9 nucleotides agree with TRBD1. The ends lost 2 bases at V and 6 bases at J; junction bases unmatched: 4. The germline V gene has CDR1 SQVTM and CDR2 ANQGSEA. This CDR3 is 14 amino acids long. The DNA for the CDR3 is TGCAGCGTTGAACCCGGGACAGGGTCCGGGGAGCTGTTTTTT. Its protein product is CSVEPGTGSGELFF.

This clonotype was counted ten times or more. The CDR3: CASSSMDITYNEQFF. In DNA form, the CDR3 reads TGCGCCAGCAGCTCGATGGACATAACCTACAATGAGCAGTTCTTC. The V gene is TRBV5-1, the J gene TRBJ2-1, with TRBD1 as a possible D gene (5 bases). The CDR3 has 15 residues. Germline CDR1 and CDR2: SGHRS and YFSETQ. V was shortened by 3 bases and J by 2 bases, with 12 bases between the two germline ends.

This clonotype was recorded a few times. The chain couples TRBV15 to TRBJ2-3; TRBD2 matches 7 bases. The V segment lost 0 bases and the J segment 4 bases; nucleotides outside the gene matches: 7. CDR3 size: 16 residues. Per germline, CDR1 LNHNV and CDR2 YYDKDF (reference sequence). CDR3 amino acids: CATSREAGSGADTQYF. CDR3 nucleotides: TGTGCCACCAGCAGAGAAGCCGGGAGCGGGGCAGATACGCAGTATTTT.

This clonotype has only a few counts. The chain carries TRBV12-3 or TRBV12-4 and TRBJ2-1; TRBD2 might be the D (5 bases). The length of the CDR3 is 14 residues. V was shortened by 6 bases and J by 4 bases, with 13 bases between the two germline ends. The CDR3 loop reads CASRRALLYNEQFF. In DNA form, the CDR3 reads TGTGCCAGCAGGCGGGCCCTATTATACAATGAGCAGTTCTTC.

This clonotype has more than one count but fewer than ten. A read error may produce the germline difference seen at one junction end. The chain has TRBV6-2 or TRBV6-3 and TRBJ1-1, with TRBD1 matching 9 bases. The CDR3 runs 17 residues. Germline CDR1 is MNHEY and CDR2 is SVGEGT. CDR3 sequence reads: CASSYLLWTGERTGAFF. The CDR3 nucleotides are TGTGCCAGCAGTTATTTGCTCTGGACAGGGGAGAGGACTGGAGCTTTCTTT.

This clonotype was found many times. The rearrangement links TRBV11-1 to TRBJ2-3; D gene unclear. Trimming cost V 1 base and J 4 bases, with 3 bases left between them. CDR1 and CDR2 from the germline V gene are SGHAT and FQDESV (reference sequence). The CDR3 contains 12 residues. The CDR3 sequence: CASSLVADTQYF. In DNA form, the CDR3 reads TGTGCCAGCAGCTTAGTTGCAGATACGCAGTATTTT. Full variable domain (missing parts from reference TRBV11-1 and TRBJ2-3): EAEVAQSPRYKITEKSQAVAFWCDPISGHATLYWYRQILGQGPELLVQFQDESVVDDSQLPKDRFSAERLKGVDSTLKIQPAELGDSAMYLCASSLVADTQYFGPGTRLTVL.

This chain links TRBV20-1 with TRBJ2-3, with 9 bases matching TRBD2. Per the germline V gene, CDR1 is DFQATT and CDR2 is SNEGSKA (reference sequence). There are 19 residues in the CDR3. The V segment lost 0 bases and the J segment 1 base; nucleotides outside the gene matches: 14. CDR3 coding DNA: TGCAGTGCTAGAGATGTAGTATGGCGGGAGGGCCTTGGCACAGATACGCAGTATTTT. Protein product: CSARDVVWREGLGTDTQYF.

Here the CDR3 DNA reads TGTGCCAGCTCACCGAGGCGGGACACCTTCAATCAGCCCCAGCATTTT. Amino acids: CASSPRRDTFNQPQHF. V usage is TRBV18 and J usage is TRBJ1-5; weak D call: TRBD1 (6 bases). Trimming cost V 3 bases and J 3 bases, with 15 bases left between them. CDR3 length: 16 amino acids. The germline V gene encodes CDR1 KGHSH and CDR2 LQKENI.

Many counts were recorded for this clonotype. This rearrangement joins TRBV7-6 to TRBJ2-3; the D gene is possibly TRBD1 (6 bases). Germline CDR1 reads SGHVS; CDR2 reads FNYEAQ. V was trimmed by 2 bases and J by 1 base, leaving 16 bases between them. The CDR3 is 17 residues long. CDR3 coding DNA: TGTGCCAGCAGCTTATTAAGTATGGGGGCGCGCACAGATACGCAGTATTTT. Translating gives CASSLLSMGARTDTQYF.

This clonotype appeared many times. The CDR3 DNA reads TGTGCCACCAGTGAGGGGTCGAACACTGAAGCTTTCTTT. Translating it yields CATSEGSNTEAFF. The gene calls are TRBV24-1 and TRBJ1-1; no definite D call. Per the germline V gene, CDR1 is KGHDR and CDR2 is SFDVKD. Trimming cost V 4 bases and J 1 base, with 6 bases left between them. The CDR3 has 13 residues.

This clonotype was seen a single time. This may arise from a read error, as a much more abundant clone is one base away. The V gene is TRBV6-1, the J gene TRBJ2-1; 8 nucleotides line up with TRBD1. V trimming: 7 bases; J trimming: 5 bases; junction bases outside the gene matches: 10. CDR1 is MNHNS, CDR2 SASEGT, per germline. The CDR3 totals 15 residues. The CDR3 sequence: CASTARTGNHNEQFF. In DNA, the CDR3 is TGTGCCAGCACTGCAAGGACAGGGAATCACAATGAGCAGTTCTTC.

This clonotype came up many times. The chain's CDR3 is CASSTRTYTEAFF. As DNA, the CDR3 is TGTGCCAGCAGCACCCGGACATACACTGAAGCTTTCTTT. The rearrangement joins TRBV13 to TRBJ1-1; D possibly corresponds to TRBD1 (5 bases). Germline V gene sequence: CDR1 PRHDT, CDR2 FYEKMQ (reference sequence). The ends were cut back, 5 bases at V and 3 bases at J, with 10 bases in the middle. The CDR3 has 13 residues.

This clonotype was observed at least ten times. The V and J genes are TRBV6-1 and TRBJ2-5, with TRBD2 matching 13 bases. The ends lost 6 bases at V and 5 bases at J; junction bases unmatched: 6. The CDR3 contains 15 residues. From germline, CDR1 is MNHNS and CDR2 SASEGT. CDR3 loop: CASSSGLAGSETQYF. The CDR3 DNA follows: TGTGCCAGCAGCTCGGGACTAGCGGGATCTGAGACCCAGTACTTC.